The 22 T cell receptor beta chains below were found in one sample sequenced in a study of PD-1 and CTLA-4 blockade in melanoma. Sequenced by immunoSEQ multiplex PCR; TCRdb stores in-frame clones only, minus some. Of about 21,000 clones in the sample, around 88% were seen once. The material was CD8+ T cells from peripheral blood, obtained before anti-PD-1 treatment. Receptors were obtained from a human donor with melanoma.

This clone was seen just once. The chain employs TRBV6-5 and TRBJ2-3, with D tentatively TRBD2 (6 bases). Deletions cut 5 bases from V and 3 bases from J, with 12 bases between. Germline CDR1 MNHEY, CDR2 SVGAGI. The CDR3 is 14 residues long. CDR3 nucleotide sequence: TGTGCCAGCAGTCCTAGCGTGGGTACAGATACGCAGTATTTT. It translates to CASSPSVGTDTQYF.

This clone came up a few times. The chain combines TRBV7-9 with TRBJ2-3; D might be TRBD1 (7 bases). The CDR3 totals 16 residues. Deletions cut 5 bases from V and 0 bases from J, with 15 bases between. Looked up from germline, CDR1 is SEHNR and CDR2 is FQNEAQ (reference sequence). CDR3 nucleotides: TGTGCCAGCAGCCCACCAGGGGGGCCTAGCACAGATACGCAGTATTTT. Its protein is CASSPPGGPSTDTQYF.

J is TRBJ2-1 and V is TRBV5-4; D is unclear. Germline CDR1 reads SGHNT; CDR2 reads YYREEE (reference sequence). V gave up 0 bases and J gave up 0 bases, with 10 bases separating them. This CDR3 is 16 amino acids long. The DNA of the CDR3 is TGTGCCAGCAGCTTGGATGCACTCAGCTCCTACAATGAGCAGTTCTTC. Amino acid sequence: CASSLDALSSYNEQFF.

J is TRBJ2-7 and V is TRBV5-1; D gene unclear. The V gene lost 6 bases and the J gene lost 3 bases, with 13 bases spanning the gap. The CDR3 has 13 residues. Germline CDR1 reads SGHRS; CDR2 reads YFSETQ. CDR3 amino acids: CASTGSSNYEQYF. For the CDR3, the DNA is TGCGCCAGCACGGGCTCCAGCAACTACGAGCAGTACTTC. Complete variable domain (other parts from reference TRBV5-1 and TRBJ2-7): KAGVTQTPRYLIKTRGQQVTLSCSPISGHRSVSWYQQTPGQGLQFLFEYFSETQRNKGNFPGRFSGRQFSNSRSEMNVSTLELGDSALYLCASTGSSNYEQYFGPGTRLTVT.

The CDR3 sequence: CASSPRGSYEQYF. The DNA of the CDR3 is TGTGCCAGCAGCCCTCGGGGATCCTACGAGCAGTACTTC. J is TRBJ2-7 and V is TRBV7-2; perhaps TRBD2 as D (5 bases). Trimming stripped 5 bases from V and 1 base from J, with 9 bases between. This CDR3 region has 13 residues. The germline V gene encodes CDR1 SGHTA and CDR2 FQGNSA. Drawing the rest from reference TRBV7-2 and TRBJ2-7, the complete variable domain is GAGVSQSPSNKVTEKGKDVELRCDPISGHTALYWYRQSLGQGLEFLIYFQGNSAPDKSGLPSDRFSAERTGGSVSTLTIQRTQQEDSAVYLCASSPRGSYEQYFGPGTRLTVT.

The V and J genes are TRBV14 and TRBJ2-7; possibly TRBD2 for D (6 bases). The CDR3 covers 16 residues. CDR1 SGHDN and CDR2 FVKESK come from the germline V gene. Deletions cut 3 bases from V and 6 bases from J, with 21 bases between. The CDR3 loop is CASSQGGLGVIFEQYF. In DNA, the CDR3 is TGTGCCAGCAGCCAGGGGGGACTTGGGGTCATATTCGAGCAGTACTTC.

The rearrangement joins TRBV19 to TRBJ2-5, with D possibly being TRBD1 or TRBD2 (5 bases each). V gave up 6 bases and J gave up 5 bases, with 13 bases separating them. In germline, CDR1 is LNHDA, CDR2 SQIVND (reference sequence). CDR3 size: 13 residues. The CDR3 spells CASSLDWGETQYF. CDR3 sequence (DNA): TGTGCCAGTAGCCTTGACTGGGGGGAGACCCAGTACTTC. The full variable domain, in which reference TRBV19 and TRBJ2-5 provide the parts outside the CDR3, is DGGITQSPKYLFRKEGQNVTLSCEQNLNHDAMYWYRQDPGQGLRLIYYSQIVNDFQKGDIAEGYSVSREKKESFPLTVTSAQKNPTAFYLCASSLDWGETQYFGPGTRLLVL.

V and J are TRBV4-1 and TRBJ1-4, with D possibly being TRBD1 (5 bases). V lost 4 bases and J lost 8, with 17 bases in between. CDR1 and CDR2 from the germline V gene are MGHRA and YSYEKL. The CDR3 has 15 amino acids. CDR3 loop: CASSPFRGWDEKLFF. The CDR3 DNA reads as TGCGCCAGCAGCCCGTTTCGGGGCTGGGACGAAAAACTGTTTTTT.

The chain links TRBV19 to TRBJ1-2, with D perhaps TRBD1 (5 bases). Trimming cost V 4 bases and J 4 bases, with 13 bases left between them. Germline CDR1 and CDR2: LNHDA and SQIVND (reference sequence). CDR3 length: 14 residues. CDR3 sequence (DNA): TGTGCCAGTAGTACCCCCGGGGGAGCCTATGGCTACACCTTC. Translated: CASSTPGGAYGYTF.

The CDR3 DNA is TGTGCCAGCAGTGAATGGTCAGGAGGAACCTACAATGAGCAGTTCTTC. It translates to CASSEWSGGTYNEQFF. The V and J genes are TRBV6-1 and TRBJ2-1, with D tentatively TRBD2 (5 bases). The CDR3 covers 16 residues. The germline V gene encodes CDR1 MNHNS and CDR2 SASEGT. The V gene lost 2 bases and the J gene lost 2 bases, with 13 bases spanning the gap.

The genes are TRBV4-1 and TRBJ2-3; possibly TRBD1 for D (5 bases). Germline CDR1 is MGHRA and CDR2 is YSYEKL. The CDR3 sequence is 19 residues long. V lost 7 bases to trimming and J lost 0 bases, with 26 bases between them. The CDR3 loop reads CASTGVGESVYRSTDTQYF. In nucleotides, the CDR3 is TGCGCCAGCACCGGCGTAGGGGAAAGTGTCTACCGTAGCACAGATACGCAGTATTTT.

The J gene is TRBJ1-2, the V gene TRBV6-1; 10 nucleotides match TRBD1. The V segment lost 2 bases and the J segment 5 bases; nucleotides outside the gene matches: 5. Germline V lookup: CDR1 MNHNS, CDR2 SASEGT. CDR3 length: 15 residues. The CDR3 region has the DNA TGTGCCAGCAGTGAATACGACAGGGGGCAGTATGGCTACACCTTC. This encodes CASSEYDRGQYGYTF.

The CDR3 DNA reads TGTGCCAGCAGCCTAGGACCCCGAGGTGAGCAGTTCTTC. Translation: CASSLGPRGEQFF. The rearrangement links TRBV3-1 (or the pseudogene TRBV3-2) to TRBJ2-1; D is uncertain. Germline CDR1 is LGHDT and CDR2 is YNNKEL (reference sequence). The CDR3 covers 13 residues. V lost 4 bases and J lost 9, with 13 bases in between.

This clone was found once. The V gene is TRBV20-1, the J gene TRBJ2-3; D unclear. CDR3 length: 15 amino acids. Germline CDR1 DFQATT, CDR2 SNEGSKA (reference sequence). V lost 3 bases to trimming and J lost 0 bases, with 13 bases between them. CDR3 protein: CSASVRRISTDTQYF. CDR3 in DNA: TGCAGTGCTAGTGTCCGGCGGATCAGCACAGATACGCAGTATTTT.

The chain uses TRBV28 and TRBJ2-1; 9 bases map to TRBD1. After removal of 6 bases from V and 8 bases from J, the junction contained 8 bases not matched to a gene. Per the germline V gene, CDR1 is MDHEN and CDR2 is SYDVKM. This CDR3 contains 14 residues. The CDR3 here is CASRGQGSVDEQFF. CDR3 nucleotides: TGTGCCAGCAGGGGACAGGGAAGTGTAGATGAGCAGTTCTTC.

This sequence joins TRBV19 and TRBJ2-1; D may be TRBD1 or TRBD2 (6 bases each). Looked up from germline, CDR1 is LNHDA and CDR2 is SQIVND (reference sequence). The CDR3 has 13 amino acids. V was cut by 3 bases and J by 8 bases, with 11 bases left in between. The CDR3 DNA sequence: TGTGCCAGTAGTATTGGGGGGCGGGATGAGCAGTTCTTC. This encodes CASSIGGRDEQFF.

The chain is built from TRBV7-6 and TRBJ2-1; perhaps TRBD2 as D (5 bases). Germline CDR1 SGHVS, CDR2 FNYEAQ. The CDR3 covers 14 residues. Trimming pared 2 bases from V and 4 bases from J, leaving 9 bases between. CDR3 residues: CASSLTGIYNEQFF. For the CDR3, the DNA is TGTGCCAGCAGCTTAACGGGGATATACAATGAGCAGTTCTTC.

The J gene is TRBJ1-4, the V gene TRBV27; the D is unclear. The CDR3 contains 16 residues. V was pared by 0 bases and J by 0 bases, with 8 bases between. From germline, CDR1 is MNHEY and CDR2 SMNVEV (reference sequence). CDR3 in DNA: TGTGCCAGCAGTTTATCAAACAGTGCAACTAATGAAAAACTGTTTTTT. This codes for CASSLSNSATNEKLFF.

The J gene is TRBJ1-1, the V gene TRBV27; no clear D. CDR1 and CDR2 (germline): MNHEY, SMNVEV (reference sequence). The CDR3 is made up of 16 amino acids. Trimming cost V 4 bases and J 1 base, with 16 bases left between them. The CDR3 protein is CASSYGSRVGNTEAFF. DNA for the CDR3: TGTGCCAGCAGTTATGGCTCGAGGGTAGGGAACACTGAAGCTTTCTTT.

The sample holds a few counts of this clone. J is TRBJ2-3 and V is TRBV4-2, with TRBD2 identical over 14 bases. CDR1 is LGHNA, CDR2 YNFKEQ, per germline. This CDR3 region has 18 residues. Trimming took 2 bases from V and 6 from J; bases not matched to a gene: 10. The CDR3 sequence: CASSQSTTSGGAKDTQYF. CDR3 DNA sequence: TGTGCCAGCAGCCAATCAACGACTAGCGGGGGGGCAAAGGATACGCAGTATTTT.

This clone occurred once. This chain joins TRBV27 and TRBJ2-1; D is ambiguous. Germline V gene data show CDR1 as MNHEY and CDR2 as SMNVEV (reference sequence). The CDR3 totals 13 residues. V lost 3 bases and J 6 bases, leaving 9 bases between the germline ends. CDR3: CASSLGRANEQFF. The CDR3 DNA is TGTGCCAGCAGTTTGGGAAGGGCCAATGAGCAGTTCTTC.

This sequence joins TRBV19 and TRBJ2-1; the match to TRBD1 covers 7 bases. The CDR3 contains 16 residues. J gave up 10 bases and V 5 bases, and 17 bases lay outside the gene matches. Germline lookup yields CDR1 LNHDA and CDR2 SQIVND (reference sequence). The CDR3, as DNA: TGTGCCAGTAGTTTGACAGGGAGTTTAACTTGGTGGGAGCAGTTCTTC. Protein sequence: CASSLTGSLTWWEQFF.